The source of this T cell receptor (beta chain) is a study of CD8 T cells in ankylosing spondylitis (dated by TCRdb to the late 2010s). At the level of the whole study: To find TCR variants linked to disease, the study profiled T cell receptor beta repertoires in ankylosing spondylitis patients and healthy donors. In total, the full study cohort was made up of about 99 healthy donors and approximately 27 ankylosing spondylitis patients. Peripheral blood samples were taken, and synovial fluid was additionally collected from ankylosing spondylitis patients. Overall study results and their limits: Some motif variants had previously been reported in the synovial fluid and blood of reactive arthritis patients, which suggests shared mechanisms of disease initiation. A TCR beta motif made up of about eight highly homologous amino acid variants appeared to be characteristic of blood from ankylosing spondylitis patients. A CD8+ phenotype was shown by the disease-linked clones, which were found at relatively low frequencies in peripheral blood. According to the report, matched synovial fluid samples from ankylosing spondylitis patients were significantly enriched for the disease-linked clones.

Sequences DFQATT (CDR1) and SNEGSKA (CDR2) are obtained from the germline V gene (reference sequence). V and J lose 5 bases and 0 bases, and a span of 14 bases separates them. The CDR3, cysteine through phenylalanine, is 14 amino acids long. Just the 42-base CDR3 DNA is kept, in frame starting at base 1. These reads were obtained on an Illumina HiSeq 2500. TCR beta libraries were prepared by quantitative 5'-RACE with molecular barcodes. Processing in the source paper ran as follows. A new computational method, built on a probabilistic model of VDJ rearrangement, was used to identify disease-linked TCR variants. The public reads were reprocessed in TCRdb via fastp at Q25 and MiXCR, keeping in-frame beta chains. Every CDR3 protein is listed once, alongside the most common genes and DNA of its rows. TCRdb's processing, not the study's, gives the V and J calls here. Recorded for this sample are roughly 150,000 distinct CDR3 sequences; 25% to 35% of them occurred a single time. The ten biggest clones cover 6% of the sample.

Synovial fluid samples and blood samples obtained from the same ankylosing spondylitis patients were matched. For this clonotype: Its target antigen remains unknown. No clone much larger than this one lies a single base away; base qualities are absent.

The rearrangement combines TRBV20-1 with TRBJ2-7; the D gene is possibly TRBD1, with 6 bases matching. The receptor's source is a male donor with ankylosing spondylitis. Sample: synovial fluid, either unsorted or a sorted T cell fraction (not recorded which). CDR3 reads: CSAAALRGSYEQYF. Read as DNA, the sequence is TGCAGTGCTGCAGCTCTCAGGGGCTCCTACGAGCAGTACTTC.